This is a list of T cell receptor beta chains from one sample in a study of blood T cell repertoires in COVID-19. Here immunoSEQ multiplex PCR was the method, and the copy in TCRdb shows in-frame clones only, minus some. The table lists around 110,000 clones, just under 85% of them singletons. The source material was peripheral blood. These receptors were obtained from a man between 65 and 85 years old with active or convalescent COVID-19. The CDR3 runs from the conserved cysteine through the conserved F or W.

CDR3 protein: CASSPPTRGSRLFF
V gene: TRBV28

CDR3 protein: CAISEGGGNQPQHF
V gene: TRBV10-3

CDR3 protein: CASLGQPLTDTQYF
V gene: TRBV2

CDR3 protein: CSVGTQGVGEKLFF
V gene: TRBV29-1

CDR3 protein: CASSGWDSGNQPQHF
V gene: TRBV19

CDR3 protein: CASSLYTGSYEQYF
V gene: TRBV7-9

CDR3 protein: CASSLFPQGVGLTGELFF
V gene: TRBV7-3

CDR3 protein: CASSVWGDRNEKLFF
V gene: TRBV9

CDR3 protein: CASKNTGGAGEQYF
V gene: TRBV19

CDR3 protein: CASSLLPTLAGQYF
V gene: TRBV7-3

CDR3 protein: CASSPGTSDEQFF
V gene: TRBV28

CDR3 protein: CASSTSRTGFYEQYF
V gene: TRBV6-2/TRBV6-3

CDR3 protein: CASIRGGPLNTEAFF
V gene: TRBV7-9

CDR3 protein: CASSVQGNTEAFF
V gene: TRBV11-1

CDR3 protein: CASRRDRDHNEQFF
V gene: TRBV7-3

CDR3 protein: CASSYSAGGAETQYF
V gene: TRBV6-2/TRBV6-3

CDR3 protein: CASSLAGASWEQYF
V gene: TRBV11-1

CDR3 protein: CASIRNTGELFF
V gene: TRBV6-5

CDR3 protein: CASSGLGLAGGYEQYF
V gene: TRBV10-1

CDR3 protein: CASSQAGSSYNEQFF
V gene: TRBV4-3

CDR3 protein: CASSPDRGVSGELFF
V gene: TRBV7-3

CDR3 protein: CASSLREVAFF
V gene: TRBV11-3

CDR3 protein: CASSVGGGRDTEAFF
V gene: TRBV28

CDR3 protein: CASSLTGGYSFYTF
V gene: TRBV27

CDR3 protein: CASSAPGTENTDTQYF
V gene: TRBV28

CDR3 protein: CASSLRTSGSFSGELFF
V gene: TRBV11-3

CDR3 protein: CASSLDRGHEQYF
V gene: TRBV5-5